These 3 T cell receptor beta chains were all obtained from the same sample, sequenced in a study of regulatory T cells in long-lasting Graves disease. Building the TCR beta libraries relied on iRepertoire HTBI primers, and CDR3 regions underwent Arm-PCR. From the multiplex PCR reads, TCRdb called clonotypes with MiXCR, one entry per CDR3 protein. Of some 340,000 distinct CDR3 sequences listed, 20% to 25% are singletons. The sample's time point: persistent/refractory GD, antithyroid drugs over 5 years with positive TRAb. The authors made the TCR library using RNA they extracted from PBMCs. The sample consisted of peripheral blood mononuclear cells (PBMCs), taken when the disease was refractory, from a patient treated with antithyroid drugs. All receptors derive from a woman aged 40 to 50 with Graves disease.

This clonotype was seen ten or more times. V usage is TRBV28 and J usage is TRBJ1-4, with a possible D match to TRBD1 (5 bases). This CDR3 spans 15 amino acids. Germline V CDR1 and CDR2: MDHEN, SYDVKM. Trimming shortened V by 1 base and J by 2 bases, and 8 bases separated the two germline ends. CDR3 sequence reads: CASSLLAGTNEKLFF. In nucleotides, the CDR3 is TGTGCCAGCAGTTTATTGGCAGGGACTAATGAAAAACTGTTTTTT.

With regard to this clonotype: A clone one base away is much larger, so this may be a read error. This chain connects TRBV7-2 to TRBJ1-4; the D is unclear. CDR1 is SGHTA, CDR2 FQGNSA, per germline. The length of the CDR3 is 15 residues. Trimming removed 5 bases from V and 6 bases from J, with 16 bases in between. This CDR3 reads CASSPWRDRDEKLFF. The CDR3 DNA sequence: TGTGCCAGCAGCCCGTGGCGCGATCGGGATGAAAAACTGTTTTTT.

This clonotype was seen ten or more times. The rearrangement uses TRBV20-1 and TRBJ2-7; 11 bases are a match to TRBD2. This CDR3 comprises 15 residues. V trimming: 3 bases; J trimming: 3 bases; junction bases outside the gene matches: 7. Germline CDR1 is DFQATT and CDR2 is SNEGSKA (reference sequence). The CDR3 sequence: CSARQPGLAVYEQYF. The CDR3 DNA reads TGCAGTGCTAGGCAACCGGGACTAGCGGTCTACGAGCAGTACTTC.